This T cell receptor (beta chain) derives from a study of T-cell memory formation after mild COVID-19. From the 5' RACE reads, TCRdb called clonotypes with MiXCR, one entry per CDR3 protein. The sample gives approximately 400,000 distinct CDR3 sequences, less than 25% of which show up once; around 9.5% is in the top ten. V lost 5 bases and J lost 3, with 9 bases in between. This CDR3 is built from 13 residues. Germline V gene data show CDR1 as KGHDR and CDR2 as SFDVKD. This clonotype originated in an adult woman who had mild COVID-19 (a few samples of this study predate the infection). Cell type and time point are not known. Material for sequencing was PBMCs or a T cell subset sorted from them (not recorded which). The chain is built from TRBV24-1 and TRBJ2-5; D is possibly TRBD1 or TRBD2 (5 bases each). Here the CDR3 reads CATSAGQEETQYF. In nucleotides, the CDR3 is TGTGCCACCAGTGCGGGGCAGGAAGAGACCCAGTACTTC.